The source of this T cell receptor beta chain is a study of T cell responses to AZD1222 COVID-19 vaccine. This CDR3 is 13 amino acids long. V lost 4 bases to trimming and J lost 8 bases, with 14 bases between them. Germline-derived CDR1 and CDR2 are KGHSH and LQKENI. The table came from immunoSEQ multiplex PCR; TCRdb's copy has only in-frame clones and leaves some out. The repertoire consists of tens of thousands of clones, with around 82% occurring once and the leading ten covering roughly 27%. Pooling of second doses given at about 4 or about 12 weeks was done. Study-wide points: Only 6 or 7 individuals given AZD1222 were seropositive at baseline. Every sample of the repertoires postdated the peak T cell response. CD4 TCRs associated with vaccination spanned spike, dominating at 160-218 and 743-854.

Worth noting for this clone: Its antigen is not identified.

Sequenced material: peripheral blood, taken 28 days after the second AZD1222 dose. J is TRBJ1-2 and V is TRBV18; D may be TRBD1 (6 bases). The TCR comes from an adult who received the AZD1222 COVID-19 vaccine. CDR3 in amino acids: CASSQRGAEGYTF. The CDR3 DNA follows: TGTGCCAGCTCACAACGGGGGGCCGAAGGCTACACCTTC.